A single TCR beta chain is shown here with its context. Its specificity is not known. The data originate from a study of radiotherapy plus CTLA-4 blockade in lung cancer. Study-level results: Early blood T cell clone dynamics reportedly forecast response best, with interferon-beta.

The table came from immunoSEQ multiplex PCR; TCRdb's copy has only in-frame clones and leaves some out. The data show just over 60,000 clones, with 60% to 80% seen just once and 3.5% to 4.5% held by the top ten. Lung cancer patients with chemo-refractory metastatic non-small-cell disease were given focal radiation plus CTLA-4 blockade with ipilimumab. V shed 4 bases, J shed 7 bases, and the junction held 6 bases outside the gene matches. Germline values: CDR1 MNHEY, CDR2 SVGAGI. The CDR3 loop spans 15 amino acids. This clonotype originated in a human donor with non-small cell lung cancer who had a complete response to radiotherapy plus ipilimumab. The chain recombines TRBV6-5 with TRBJ2-1, with 11 bases fitting TRBD2. Sequencing used peripheral blood, obtained from a patient treated with radiotherapy plus ipilimumab. CDR3 residues: CASSSETSGVNEQFF. In nucleotides, the CDR3 is TGTGCCAGCAGTTCGGAGACTAGCGGGGTAAATGAGCAGTTCTTC.